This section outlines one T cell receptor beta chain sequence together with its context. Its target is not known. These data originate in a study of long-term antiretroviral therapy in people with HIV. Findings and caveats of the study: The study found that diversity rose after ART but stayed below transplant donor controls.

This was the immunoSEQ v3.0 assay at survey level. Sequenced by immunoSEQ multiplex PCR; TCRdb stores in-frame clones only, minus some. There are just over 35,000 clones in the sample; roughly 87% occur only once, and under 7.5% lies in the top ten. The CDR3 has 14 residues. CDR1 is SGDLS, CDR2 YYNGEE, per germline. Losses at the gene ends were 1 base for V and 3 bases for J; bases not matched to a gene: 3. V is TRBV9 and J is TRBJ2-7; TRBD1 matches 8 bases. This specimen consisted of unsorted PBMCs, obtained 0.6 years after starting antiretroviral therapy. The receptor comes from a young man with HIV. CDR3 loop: CASSVSGTGYEQYF. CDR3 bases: TGTGCCAGCAGCGTATCCGGGACAGGCTACGAGCAGTACTTC.